This TCR beta chain was observed in a study of shared clonotypes between healthy human individuals. An even split of each subset's genomic DNA across several immunoSEQ plates was performed. Replicate PCRs run on sorted subsets employed about 220 ng DNA, 30,000 to 35,000 T cell genomes. Repertoires were generated with immunoSEQ multiplex PCR, while TCRdb's copy carries only in-frame clones and drops some. This sample carries about 800,000 clones, approximately 97% of them seen once, and the ten largest clones take less than 0.25%. For this clone: Its target is unknown.

Naive CD8 cells, CD45RO-negative and positively selected for CCR7, excluded terminally differentiated effector memory CD45RA+ cells. Nashville, Tennessee was home to all donors, who were Caucasian adults. Study results and limitations: Only a few donors were included, so the genetic and exposure-history diversity represented was limited.

CDR1 is PRHDT and CDR2 is FYEKMQ in the germline V gene (reference sequence). The V gene end was trimmed by 5 bases and the J gene end by 0 bases; junction bases not matched to a gene: 4. The CDR3 length is 14 residues. Sequences were obtained from naive CD8+ T cells sorted from blood. V and J are TRBV13 and TRBJ2-7, with TRBD2 identical over 7 bases. The sequence derives from a man aged 25 to 45 in good health. CDR3 nucleotides: TGTGCCAGCAGCACCGGGAGGAGCTCCTACGAGCAGTACTTC. It specifies CASSTGRSSYEQYF. The full variable domain, rest sourced from reference TRBV13 and TRBJ2-7, is AAGVIQSPRHLIKEKRETATLKCYPIPRHDTVYWYQQGPGQDPQFLISFYEKMQSDKGSIPDRFSAQQFSDYHSELNMSSLELGDSALYFCASSTGRSSYEQYFGPGTRLTVT.